These T cell receptor beta chains were read from a single sample in a study of blood T cell repertoires in COVID-19. Here immunoSEQ multiplex PCR was the method, and the copy in TCRdb shows in-frame clones only, minus some. The data contain around 200,000 clones, around 82% of them seen just once; the ten biggest clones take up over 7%. The sequenced sample was PBMCs or T cells enriched from blood (not recorded which). The receptors were gathered from a woman between 40 and 50 years old with acute COVID-19. The CDR3 runs from the conserved cysteine through the conserved F or W. A D gene is named only where the DNA matches it firmly. Size tells how often a clone was seen (once, few, many) or the class of an expanded clone, and some rows leave it out.

>.|TRBJ1-1|TRBV18|TRBD1
CASSPPRDRGSCFF
TGTGCCAGCTCACCACCCCGGGACAGGGGATCATGTTTCTTT
>few|TRBJ2-7|TRBV4-1|TRBD1
CASSHPGQVSYEQYF
TGCGCCAGCAGCCACCCGGGACAGGTGTCCTACGAGCAGTACTTC
>.|TRBJ2-7|TRBV7-9|TRBD1
CASSLSPGQGNEQYF
TGTGCCAGCAGCTTGAGCCCGGGACAGGGGAACGAGCAGTACTTC
>.|TRBJ1-3|TRBV5-1|TRBD1
CASSRDRPAASGNTIYF
TGCGCCAGCAGCAGGGACAGACCAGCCGCCTCTGGAAACACCATATATTTT
>.|TRBJ1-4|TRBV2|.
CASSESRDGEKLFF
TGTGCCAGCAGTGAGAGCAGGGATGGCGAAAAACTGTTTTTT
>.|TRBJ1-1|TRBV7-2|.
CASSQGRASTEAFF
TGTGCCAGCAGCCAGGGGCGGGCGAGCACTGAAGCTTTCTTT
>.|TRBJ2-7|TRBV27|.
CASSLFGGWGSYEQYF
TGTGCCAGCAGTTTATTTGGAGGGTGGGGGTCCTACGAGCAGTACTTC
>.|TRBJ1-2|TRBV5-4|.
CASSWGGGQSEGYTF
TGTGCCAGCAGCTGGGGGGGAGGACAGTCAGAGGGCTACACCTTC
>.|TRBJ2-1|TRBV24-1|.
CATSDFGTLSTGPQFF
TGTGCCACCAGTGATTTCGGGACATTATCAACCGGGCCGCAGTTCTTC
>few|TRBJ1-1|TRBV29-1|TRBD1
CSVRQGDTEAFF
TGCAGCGTACGACAGGGTGACACTGAAGCTTTCTTT
>.|TRBJ2-7|TRBV7-9|TRBD2
CASSPHGLAASMGQYF
TGTGCCAGCAGCCCTCACGGACTAGCGGCTTCCATGGGGCAGTACTTC
>.|TRBJ1-1|TRBV6-5|.
CASSNGQNMNTEAFF
TGTGCCAGCAGTAACGGACAGAATATGAACACTGAAGCTTTCTTT
>once|TRBJ1-5|TRBV28|.
CASSHDIRSNQPQHF
TGTGCCAGCAGTCATGACATCAGAAGCAATCAGCCCCAGCATTTT
>.|TRBJ1-3|TRBV6-5|.
CASTSGTLSGNTIYF
TGTGCCAGCACCTCGGGGACTCTCTCTGGAAACACCATATATTTT
>.|TRBJ2-2|TRBV6-1|TRBD1
CASSVGQVQNTGELFF
TGTGCCAGCAGTGTAGGACAGGTCCAGAACACCGGGGAGCTGTTTTTT
>.|TRBJ1-5|TRBV19|.
CASSPSKGPSQGGDNQPQHF
TGTGCCAGTAGTCCGTCTAAGGGACCGTCACAGGGTGGGGACAATCAGCCCCAGCATTTT
>.|TRBJ1-3|TRBV4-1|.
CASSQVATVGNTIYF
TGCGCCAGCAGCCAAGTTGCTACAGTTGGAAACACCATATATTTT
>few|TRBJ2-1|TRBV7-3|.
CASSLRTLYNEQFF
TGTGCCAGCAGCTTAAGGACTCTATACAATGAGCAGTTCTTC
>few|TRBJ1-2|TRBV27|.
CASSFSAGNSNGYTF
TGTGCCAGCAGTTTTTCAGCAGGGAATTCAAATGGCTACACCTTC
>.|TRBJ2-3|TRBV24-1|.
CATSEPDSFSTDTQYF
TGTGCCACCAGTGAACCGGACAGCTTTAGCACAGATACGCAGTATTTT
>.|TRBJ1-6|TRBV2|.
CASRGGDRANSPLHF
TGTGCCAGCAGGGGGGGGGACCGAGCAAATTCACCCCTCCACTTT
>.|TRBJ2-1|TRBV19|.
CASKRAEAQFF
TGTGCCAGTAAAAGGGCGGAGGCGCAGTTCTTC
>.|TRBJ2-2|TRBV19|TRBD2
CASSPLAGVSSGELFF
TGTGCCAGTAGTCCCTTAGCGGGAGTTTCTAGCGGGGAGCTGTTTTTT